The entry that follows covers one T cell receptor beta chain sequence. Its binding antigen is unknown. No base-level quality is on record; no much larger clone is a single base apart. Each collaborating institution followed its own protocols to collect whole blood in K2EDTA tubes. Collaborator samples were shipped for TCRbeta analysis as frozen whole blood, isolated PBMCs, or DNA extracted from either sample type. The immunoSEQ Assay, a bias-controlled multiplex PCR, was used to amplify TCRbeta CDR3 regions from genomic DNA. The paper's data handling went like this. Within the assay, amplification of reference gene primers was used to estimate how many nucleated cells each sample contained. Sequence reads were collapsed and filtered to measure the absolute abundance of every unique TCRbeta CDR3 rearrangement. For each sample, productive Simpson clonality was calculated by taking the square root of Simpson's diversity index across productive rearrangements. This immuneACCESS table, as held by TCRdb, lists in-frame sequences with V and J called but not all clones. Of the missing ones, under half trace to an unresolved V gene in checked studies; the others have no known cause. The DNA gave D and trimming, while V, J and clone size come from that table. This sample comprises over 10,000 clones, about 90% of them detected only once. The ten largest account for roughly 29% of the sample.

These data belong to a study of blood T cell repertoires in COVID-19 (dated by TCRdb to about 2020). For the wider study: The collaborator samples originated in the United States, Italy and Spain and spanned the acute and convalescent phases of COVID-19. The repertoires were made available in a free public database intended to serve as a resource for research on the immune response to SARS-CoV-2. Deeply sampled blood TCRbeta repertoires from subjects exposed to, actively infected with, or recovered from COVID-19 were included in the dataset. The sample metadata nearly always contained a de-identified subject ID, COVID-19 status, age in years and sex. The prospective study material was composed of cDNA or gDNA derived from T cells, B-cell-depleted T cells, or PBMCs. HLA class I and class II types, where available, came from metadata supplied by the sample provider rather than from assay-based typing. The samples were drawn from the first 160 participants of the ongoing ImmuneRACE study and from under 1,500 subjects provided by 6 global collaborators. The paper as a whole reports these results and caveats: How much clinical and demographic metadata was included differed by source and by participant, and the metadata was provided uncurated.

From a lookup of the germline V gene (reference sequence), CDR1 and CDR2 are SEHNR and FQNEAQ. Trimming takes 3 bases from V and 6 bases from J, and the germline ends sit 8 bases apart. The CDR3 numbers 13 residues from cysteine through phenylalanine. The only DNA kept is the CDR3, 39 bases in frame from the first base. The receptor's source is a human donor in a cohort sampled during active COVID-19. Material: peripheral blood. The chain is made from TRBV7-9 and TRBJ2-2; TRBD1 is a possible D gene, resting on 6 matching bases. The CDR3 protein: CASSFTGPGELFF. In nucleotide form, the sequence is TGTGCCAGCAGCTTTACAGGGCCCGGGGAGCTGTTTTTT.